The clone carrying this T cell receptor (beta chain) was recorded once. The antigen is undetermined. The data stem from a study of cytomegalovirus exposure and HLA in healthy donors. Notes on the study in general: The classifier, whose performance was assessed in both the original and validation cohorts, reportedly diagnosed cytomegalovirus status with high specificity and sensitivity.

The PCR was carried out with 60 Vbeta primers and 13 Jbeta primers. Clones were sequenced by immunoSEQ multiplex PCR, and TCRdb holds only the in-frame ones, with some missing. This sample yields 150,000 to 200,000 clones, of which about 65% are seen a single time; less than 1.6% belongs to the top ten. The CDR3 sequence is 16 residues long. CDR1 and CDR2 from the germline V gene are LNHDA and SQIVND (reference sequence). Trimming removed 9 bases at V and 2 bases at J, with 21 bases between. The gene calls are TRBV19 and TRBJ2-3; TRBD2 might be the D (6 bases). The TCR originated in a girl between 5 and 17 years old in good health and CMV-seronegative. The sample taken for sequencing was PBMCs. Here the CDR3 reads CASSDSGRLNTDTQYF. CDR3 DNA: TGTGCCAGCTCTGATTCCGGGAGACTAAACACAGATACGCAGTATTTT.